This T cell receptor (beta chain) was sequenced in a study of shared clonotypes between healthy human individuals. In the study overall: Researchers assigned three CD4 naive, three CD4 memory, two CD8 naive and one CD8 memory plate to each donor.

Comment on this clone: What it recognizes is unknown.

Study-level points and caveats: A limitation of the genetic and exposure-history diversity represented arose from few donors. Apart from blood, nothing was sampled; tissue repertoires likely differ.

Using immunoSEQ multiplex PCR, the repertoire was profiled, and TCRdb retains in-frame clones only, with some absent. Among 2 million to 2.5 million clones listed, about 92% were seen once. Germline V gene lookup returns CDR1 LGHNA and CDR2 YNFKEQ. Trimming took off 3 bases at V and 0 bases at J, with 12 bases between the two ends. The CDR3 totals 16 residues. Naive CD8 cells comprised CD45RO-negative, CCR7-positively selected cells, excluding terminally differentiated effector memory CD45RA+ cells. The specimen sequenced was naive CD8+ T cells from PBMCs. This rearrangement joins TRBV4-2 to TRBJ2-1; D uncertain. This receptor was identified in a man younger than 35 in good health. Some clones in this sample may be carry-over from other donors' samples. The CDR3 sequence: CASSQELVSSYNEQFF. The DNA of the CDR3 is TGTGCCAGCAGCCAGGAACTCGTCAGCTCCTACAATGAGCAGTTCTTC.